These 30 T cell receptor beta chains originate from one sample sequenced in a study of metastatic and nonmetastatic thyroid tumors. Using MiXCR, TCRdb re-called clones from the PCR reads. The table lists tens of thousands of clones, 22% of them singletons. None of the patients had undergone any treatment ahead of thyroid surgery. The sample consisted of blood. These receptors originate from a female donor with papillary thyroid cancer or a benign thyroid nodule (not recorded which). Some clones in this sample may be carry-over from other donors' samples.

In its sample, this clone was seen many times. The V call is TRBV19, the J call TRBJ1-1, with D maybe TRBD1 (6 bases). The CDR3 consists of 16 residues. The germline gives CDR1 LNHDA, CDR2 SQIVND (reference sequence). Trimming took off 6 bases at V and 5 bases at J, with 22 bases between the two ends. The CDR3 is CASSNTRGSQGTEAFF. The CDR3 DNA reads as TGTGCCAGTAGCAATACCCGGGGATCCCAGGGGACTGAAGCTTTCTTT.

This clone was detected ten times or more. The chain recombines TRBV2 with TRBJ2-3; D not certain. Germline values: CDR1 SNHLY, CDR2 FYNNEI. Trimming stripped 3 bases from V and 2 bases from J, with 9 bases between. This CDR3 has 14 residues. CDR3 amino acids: CASSDLGSTDTQYF. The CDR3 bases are TGTGCCAGCAGTGATTTAGGCTCCACAGATACGCAGTATTTT.

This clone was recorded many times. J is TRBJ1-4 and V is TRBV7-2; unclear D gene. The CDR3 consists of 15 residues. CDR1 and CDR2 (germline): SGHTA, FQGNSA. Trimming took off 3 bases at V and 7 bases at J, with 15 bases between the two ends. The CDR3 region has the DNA TGTGCCAGCAGCTTGCAGGTCGGGGTTGGTGAAAAACTGTTTTTT. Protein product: CASSLQVGVGEKLFF.

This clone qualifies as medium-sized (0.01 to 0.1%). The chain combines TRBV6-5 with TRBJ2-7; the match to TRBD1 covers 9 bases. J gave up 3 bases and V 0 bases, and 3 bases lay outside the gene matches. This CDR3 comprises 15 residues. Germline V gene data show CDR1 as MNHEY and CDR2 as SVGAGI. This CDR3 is CASSYSGTGIYEQYF. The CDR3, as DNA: TGTGCCAGCAGTTACTCCGGGACAGGGATCTACGAGCAGTACTTC.

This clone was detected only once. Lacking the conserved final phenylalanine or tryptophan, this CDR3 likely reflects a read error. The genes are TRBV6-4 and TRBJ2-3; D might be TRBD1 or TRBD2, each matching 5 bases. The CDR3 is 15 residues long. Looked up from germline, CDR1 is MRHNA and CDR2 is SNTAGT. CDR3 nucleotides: TGTGCCAGCAGCACAGGCGGGCGGGCCGTAGATTCGCAGTATTTA. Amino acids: CASSTGGRAVDSQYL.

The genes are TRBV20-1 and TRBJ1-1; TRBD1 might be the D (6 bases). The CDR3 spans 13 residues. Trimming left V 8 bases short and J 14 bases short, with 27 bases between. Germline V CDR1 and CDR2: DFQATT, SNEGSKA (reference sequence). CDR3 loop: CSPTTGVNTDAFF. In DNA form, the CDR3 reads TGCAGTCCTACGACAGGAGTGAACACTGACGCGTTCTTT.

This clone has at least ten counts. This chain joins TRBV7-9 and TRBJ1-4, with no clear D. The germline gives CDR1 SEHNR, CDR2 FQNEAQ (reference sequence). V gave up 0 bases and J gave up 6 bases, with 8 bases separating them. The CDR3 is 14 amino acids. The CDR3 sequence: CASSLARADEKLFF. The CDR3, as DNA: TGTGCCAGCAGCTTAGCCCGTGCGGATGAAAAACTGTTTTTT. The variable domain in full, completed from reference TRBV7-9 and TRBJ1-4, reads DTGVSQNPRHKITKRGQNVTFRCDPISEHNRLYWYRQTLGQGPEFLTYFQNEAQLEKSRLLSDRFSAERPKGSFSTLEIQRTEQGDSAMYLCASSLARADEKLFFGSGTQLSVL.

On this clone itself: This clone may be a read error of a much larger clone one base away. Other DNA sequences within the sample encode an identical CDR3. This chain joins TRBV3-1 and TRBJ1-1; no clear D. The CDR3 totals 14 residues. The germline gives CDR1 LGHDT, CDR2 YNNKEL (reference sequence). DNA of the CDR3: TGTGCTAGCAGCCAAGATGCGGGAATCCCTGAAGCTTTCTTT. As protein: CASSQDAGIPEAFF.

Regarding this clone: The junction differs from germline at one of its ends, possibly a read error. CDR3 region: CASSQGSPHGISDQPQHF. As DNA, the CDR3 is TGTGCCAGCAGCCAAGGGTCCCCACACGGTATTAGCGATCAGCCCCAGCATTTT. The genes are TRBV4-2 and TRBJ1-5; D not certain. The CDR3 has 18 residues. Germline CDR1 LGHNA, CDR2 YNFKEQ.

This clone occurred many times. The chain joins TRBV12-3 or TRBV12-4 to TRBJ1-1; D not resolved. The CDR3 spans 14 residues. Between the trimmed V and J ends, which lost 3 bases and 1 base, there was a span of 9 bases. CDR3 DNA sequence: TGTGCCAGCAGTTTTTCGGCCGCGAACACTGAAGCTTTCTTT. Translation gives CASSFSAANTEAFF.

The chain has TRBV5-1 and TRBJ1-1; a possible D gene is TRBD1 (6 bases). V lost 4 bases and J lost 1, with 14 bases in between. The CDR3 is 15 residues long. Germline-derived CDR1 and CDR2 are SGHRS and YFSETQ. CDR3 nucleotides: TGCGCCAGCAGCGCCCAATTACAGGGGAACACTGAAGCTTTCTTT. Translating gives CASSAQLQGNTEAFF.

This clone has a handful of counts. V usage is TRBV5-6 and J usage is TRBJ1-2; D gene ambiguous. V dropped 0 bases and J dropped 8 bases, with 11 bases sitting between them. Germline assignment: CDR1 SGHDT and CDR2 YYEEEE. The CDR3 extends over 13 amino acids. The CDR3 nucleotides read TGTGCCAGCAGCTTGGCGTGGGGAGAGGGCTACACCTTC. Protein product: CASSLAWGEGYTF. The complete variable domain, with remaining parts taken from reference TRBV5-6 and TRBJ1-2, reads DAGVTQSPTHLIKTRGQQVTLRCSPKSGHDTVSWYQQALGQGPQFIFQYYEEEERQRGNFPDRFSGHQFPNYSSELNVNALLLGDSALYLCASSLAWGEGYTFGSGTRLTVV.

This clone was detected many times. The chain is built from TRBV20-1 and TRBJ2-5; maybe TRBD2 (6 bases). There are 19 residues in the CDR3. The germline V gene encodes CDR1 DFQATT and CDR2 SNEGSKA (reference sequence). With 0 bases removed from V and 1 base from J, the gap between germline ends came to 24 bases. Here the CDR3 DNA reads TGCAGTGCTAGAGATTTGTCGAGTGGTTTCCGACTAGGCCAAGAGACCCAGTACTTC. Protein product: CSARDLSSGFRLGQETQYF.

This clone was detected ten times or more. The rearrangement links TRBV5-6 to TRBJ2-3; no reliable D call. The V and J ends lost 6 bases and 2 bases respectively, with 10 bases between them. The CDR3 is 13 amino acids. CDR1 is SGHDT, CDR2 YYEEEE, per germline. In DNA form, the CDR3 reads TGTGCCAGCAACCTCGACTTCACAGATACGCAGTATTTT. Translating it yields CASNLDFTDTQYF. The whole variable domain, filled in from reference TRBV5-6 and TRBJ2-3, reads DAGVTQSPTHLIKTRGQQVTLRCSPKSGHDTVSWYQQALGQGPQFIFQYYEEEERQRGNFPDRFSGHQFPNYSSELNVNALLLGDSALYLCASNLDFTDTQYFGPGTRLTVL.

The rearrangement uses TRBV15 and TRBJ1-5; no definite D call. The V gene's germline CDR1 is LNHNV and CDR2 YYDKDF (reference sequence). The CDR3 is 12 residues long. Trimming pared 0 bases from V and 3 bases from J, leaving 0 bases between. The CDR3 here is CATSRDNQPQHF. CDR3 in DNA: TGTGCCACCAGCAGAGACAATCAGCCCCAGCATTTT.

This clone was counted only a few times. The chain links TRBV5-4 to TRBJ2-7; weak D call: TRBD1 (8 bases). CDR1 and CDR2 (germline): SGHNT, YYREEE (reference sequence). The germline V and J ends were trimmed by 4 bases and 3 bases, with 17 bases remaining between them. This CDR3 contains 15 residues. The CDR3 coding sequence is TGTGCCAGCAGCACAGGGGGGGGGGCTGGCTACGAGCAGTACTTC. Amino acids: CASSTGGGAGYEQYF.

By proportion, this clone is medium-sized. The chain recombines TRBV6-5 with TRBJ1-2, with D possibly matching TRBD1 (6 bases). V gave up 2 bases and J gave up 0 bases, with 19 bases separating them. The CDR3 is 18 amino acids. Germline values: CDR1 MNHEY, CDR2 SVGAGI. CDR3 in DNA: TGTGCCAGCAGTTACACTCTCTCCGGGACACCCTCTAACTATGGCTACACCTTC. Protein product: CASSYTLSGTPSNYGYTF.

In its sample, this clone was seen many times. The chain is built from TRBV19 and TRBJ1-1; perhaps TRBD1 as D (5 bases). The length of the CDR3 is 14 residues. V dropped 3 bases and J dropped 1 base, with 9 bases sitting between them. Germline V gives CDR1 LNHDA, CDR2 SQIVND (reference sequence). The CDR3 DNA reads TGTGCCAGTAGTATCCAGGGAGCGAACACTGAAGCTTTCTTT. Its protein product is CASSIQGANTEAFF.

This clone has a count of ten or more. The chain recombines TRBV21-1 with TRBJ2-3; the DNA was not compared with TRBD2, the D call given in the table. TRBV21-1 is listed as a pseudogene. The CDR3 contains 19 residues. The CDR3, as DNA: TGTGCCAGCAGCATGAGGGGGACTAGCGGGAGAGCAAGAACAGATACGCAGTATTTT. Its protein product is CASSMRGTSGRARTDTQYF.

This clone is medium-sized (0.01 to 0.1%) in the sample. CDR3 protein: CASSLDRWDYEQYF. The DNA of the CDR3 is TGTGCCAGCAGCTTGGACAGGTGGGACTACGAGCAGTACTTC. The V and J genes are TRBV7-2 and TRBJ2-7, with 7 bases fitting TRBD1. The J segment lost 3 bases and the V segment lost 3 bases, leaving 5 bases of the junction unmatched. The CDR3 has 14 amino acids. Germline CDR1 reads SGHTA; CDR2 reads FQGNSA.

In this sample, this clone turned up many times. In DNA, the CDR3 is TGTGCCAGCAGTTTACTAGCGGGAATCGGAAATGAGCAGTTCTTC. This sequence encodes CASSLLAGIGNEQFF. The gene calls are TRBV27 and TRBJ2-1; TRBD2 matches 9 bases. Germline loops: CDR1 MNHEY, CDR2 SMNVEV (reference sequence). J lost 7 bases, V lost 2 bases, and 6 bases had no gene match. There are 15 residues in the CDR3.

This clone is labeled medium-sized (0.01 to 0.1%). The CDR3 here is CASSYGVPYEQYF. The CDR3 DNA sequence: TGTGCCAGCAGTTACGGTGTACCCTACGAGCAGTACTTC. The chain combines TRBV6-5 with TRBJ2-7; unclear D gene. The CDR3 covers 13 residues. V lost 2 bases and J lost 2, with 7 bases in between. CDR1 is MNHEY and CDR2 is SVGAGI in the germline V gene.

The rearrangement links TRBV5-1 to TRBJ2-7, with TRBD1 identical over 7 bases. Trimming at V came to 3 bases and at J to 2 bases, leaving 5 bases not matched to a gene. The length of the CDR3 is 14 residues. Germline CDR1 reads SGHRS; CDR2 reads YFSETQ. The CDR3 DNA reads TGCGCCAGCAGCTCAGGGGGTTCCACCTACGAGCAGTACTTC. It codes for CASSSGGSTYEQYF.

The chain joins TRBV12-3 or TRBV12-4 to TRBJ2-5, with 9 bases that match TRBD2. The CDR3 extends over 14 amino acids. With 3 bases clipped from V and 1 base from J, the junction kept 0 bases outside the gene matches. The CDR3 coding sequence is TGTGCCAGCAGTTTGGGACTAGCCCAAGAGACCCAGTACTTC. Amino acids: CASSLGLAQETQYF.

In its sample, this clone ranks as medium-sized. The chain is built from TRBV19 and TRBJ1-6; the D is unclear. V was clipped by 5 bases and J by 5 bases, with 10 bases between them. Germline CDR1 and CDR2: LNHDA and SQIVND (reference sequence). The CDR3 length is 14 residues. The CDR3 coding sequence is TGTGCCAGTAGTGAGGTCGCAAATAATTCACCCCTCCACTTT. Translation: CASSEVANNSPLHF.

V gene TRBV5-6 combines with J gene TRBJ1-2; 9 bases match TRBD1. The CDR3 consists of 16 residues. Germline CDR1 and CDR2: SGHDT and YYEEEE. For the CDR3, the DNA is TGTGGAAGCAGCGCCGAACGCCGGACAGGGGTGCCTGGCTACACCTTC. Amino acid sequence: CGSSAERRTGVPGYTF.

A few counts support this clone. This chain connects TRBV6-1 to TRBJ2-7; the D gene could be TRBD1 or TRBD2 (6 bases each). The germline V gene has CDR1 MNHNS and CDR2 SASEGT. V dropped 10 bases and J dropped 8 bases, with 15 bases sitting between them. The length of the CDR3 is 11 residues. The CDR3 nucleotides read TGTGCCACTGGGGGCGGGGCCAAGCAGTACTTC. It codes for CATGGGAKQYF.

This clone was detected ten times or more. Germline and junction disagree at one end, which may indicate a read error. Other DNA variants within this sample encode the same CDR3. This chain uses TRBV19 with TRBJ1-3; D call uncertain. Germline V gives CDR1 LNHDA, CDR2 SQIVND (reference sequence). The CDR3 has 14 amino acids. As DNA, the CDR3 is TGTGCTAGTATAGACCGGATCTCTGGAAACACCATATATTTT. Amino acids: CASIDRISGNTIYF.

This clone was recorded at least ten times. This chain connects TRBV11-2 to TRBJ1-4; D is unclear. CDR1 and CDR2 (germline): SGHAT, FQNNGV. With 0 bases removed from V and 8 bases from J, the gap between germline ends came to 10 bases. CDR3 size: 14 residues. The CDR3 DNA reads TGTGCCAGCAGCTTAGATCGTCAAACAGAAAAACTGTTTTTT. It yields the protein CASSLDRQTEKLFF.

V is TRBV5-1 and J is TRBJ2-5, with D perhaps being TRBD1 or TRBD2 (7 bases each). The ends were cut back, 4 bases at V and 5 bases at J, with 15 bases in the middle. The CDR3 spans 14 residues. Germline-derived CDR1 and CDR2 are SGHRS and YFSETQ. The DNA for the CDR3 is TGCGCCAGCAGCCCGACAGGGACTACGGAGACCCAGTACTTC. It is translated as CASSPTGTTETQYF. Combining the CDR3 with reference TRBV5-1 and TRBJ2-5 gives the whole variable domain KAGVTQTPRYLIKTRGQQVTLSCSPISGHRSVSWYQQTPGQGLQFLFEYFSETQRNKGNFPGRFSGRQFSNSRSEMNVSTLELGDSALYLCASSPTGTTETQYFGPGTRLLVL.